What follows are 26 T cell receptor beta chains derived from one specimen sequenced in a study of T cell responses to AZD1222 COVID-19 vaccine. Clones were sequenced by immunoSEQ multiplex PCR, and TCRdb holds only the in-frame ones, with some missing. Of roughly 99,000 clones in the sample, under 95% were seen once. The sample in question was peripheral blood, obtained on day 0 of AZD1222 vaccination. The source is an adult in good health.

This chain uses TRBV10-3 with TRBJ2-7; 9 bases are shared with TRBD1. The junction had 8 bases not matched to a gene; V was cut back by 6 bases and J by 5 bases. The CDR3 runs 14 residues. Germline V gives CDR1 ENHRY, CDR2 SYGVKD. The CDR3 region is CAIRGQGMGDEQYF. In nucleotides, the CDR3 is TGTGCCATCAGAGGACAGGGGATGGGCGACGAGCAGTACTTC.

This chain uses TRBV29-1 with TRBJ2-7; possibly TRBD1 or TRBD2 for D (5 bases each). Trimming stripped 4 bases from V and 3 bases from J, with 16 bases between. Germline V gene data show CDR1 as SQVTM and CDR2 as ANQGSEA. The CDR3 runs 14 residues. The CDR3 loop reads CSVGVAGAYYEQYF. Written as DNA, the CDR3 is TGCAGCGTTGGGGTAGCCGGGGCCTACTACGAGCAGTACTTC.

This rearrangement joins TRBV2 to TRBJ2-1, with D unresolved. V shed 3 bases and J shed 7 bases, with 13 bases lying between them. CDR1 is SNHLY and CDR2 is FYNNEI in the germline V gene. The CDR3 has 14 amino acids. CDR3 DNA sequence: TGTGCCAGCAGTGATAATAGAAGGGTGAATGAGCAGTTCTTC. Translation gives CASSDNRRVNEQFF. Full variable domain (remainder filled in from reference TRBV2 and TRBJ2-1): EPEVTQTPSHQVTQMGQEVILRCVPISNHLYFYWYRQILGQKVEFLVSFYNNEISEKSEIFDDQFSVERPDGSNFTLKIRSTKLEDSAMYFCASSDNRRVNEQFFGPGTRLTVL.

V and J are TRBV29-1 and TRBJ1-1; no firm D call. Germline V lookup: CDR1 SQVTM, CDR2 ANQGSEA. The V end was cut by 6 bases, the J end by 0 bases, with 20 bases between. This CDR3 comprises 16 residues. CDR3 sequence (DNA): TGCAGCGTCTCGAGGACCGCGGGCCTAATGAACACTGAAGCTTTCTTT. This gives the protein CSVSRTAGLMNTEAFF.

V usage is TRBV7-9 and J usage is TRBJ2-3; 12 bases match TRBD2. This CDR3 region has 15 residues. CDR1 is SEHNR, CDR2 FQNEAQ, per germline (reference sequence). Unmatched junction bases numbered 2, after V lost 5 bases and J lost 2 bases. The CDR3 DNA sequence: TGTGCCAGCAGCAGACTAGCGGGGGTCACAGATACGCAGTATTTT. Its protein product is CASSRLAGVTDTQYF. Full variable domain (missing parts from reference TRBV7-9 and TRBJ2-3): DTGVSQNPRHKITKRGQNVTFRCDPISEHNRLYWYRQTLGQGPEFLTYFQNEAQLEKSRLLSDRFSAERPKGSFSTLEIQRTEQGDSAMYLCASSRLAGVTDTQYFGPGTRLTVL.

This clone has a single count. V is TRBV30 and J is TRBJ2-5, with a possible D match to TRBD2 (5 bases). Per the germline V gene, CDR1 is GTSNPN and CDR2 is SVGIG (reference sequence). CDR3 length: 16 residues. Trimming removed 0 bases from V and 0 bases from J, with 14 bases in between. CDR3 amino acids: CAWSVGSSLYQETQYF. The CDR3 DNA reads TGTGCCTGGAGTGTAGGTTCTAGCCTGTACCAAGAGACCCAGTACTTC.

J is TRBJ2-7 and V is TRBV5-8; D is possibly TRBD2 (5 bases). CDR3 length: 16 amino acids. The germline V gene has CDR1 SGHTS and CDR2 YDEGEE. Trimming removed 4 bases from V and 1 base from J, with 18 bases in between. The CDR3, as DNA: TGTGCCAGCAGCCTCGAGAGGGCAGCCGTTTCCTACGAGCAGTACTTC. This gives the protein CASSLERAAVSYEQYF.

J is TRBJ1-1 and V is TRBV5-5, with a tentative D call TRBD1 (5 bases). The CDR3 runs 13 residues. Germline assignment: CDR1 SGHKS and CDR2 YYEKEE (reference sequence). Trimming took off 5 bases at V and 3 bases at J, with 11 bases between the two ends. CDR3 DNA: TGTGCCAGCAGGGGGCGAGGGGACACTGAAGCTTTCTTT. Its protein is CASRGRGDTEAFF.

The gene calls are TRBV29-1 and TRBJ2-7; D gene uncertain. The length of the CDR3 is 14 residues. The V end was cut by 4 bases, the J end by 1 base, with 14 bases between. CDR1 SQVTM and CDR2 ANQGSEA come from the germline V gene. The DNA for the CDR3 is TGCAGCGTTGCATTGGGAACTAAATCCTACGAGCAGTACTTC. Its translation: CSVALGTKSYEQYF.

The chain joins TRBV29-1 to TRBJ2-3; D call uncertain. Trimming removed 1 base at V and 6 bases at J, with 17 bases between. The CDR3 runs 15 residues. CDR1 is SQVTM, CDR2 ANQGSEA, per germline. The CDR3 DNA follows: TGCAGCGTTGAAGCGACCAACGGAGAATGGGATACGCAGTATTTT. Protein product: CSVEATNGEWDTQYF.

This chain uses TRBV11-2 with TRBJ1-1; D gene ambiguous. This CDR3 region has 13 residues. Germline lookup yields CDR1 SGHAT and CDR2 FQNNGV. V dropped 4 bases and J dropped 1 base, with 7 bases sitting between them. CDR3 loop: CASSSKGNTEAFF. DNA of the CDR3: TGTGCCAGCAGCTCGAAAGGGAACACTGAAGCTTTCTTT.

The rearrangement joins TRBV6-2 or TRBV6-3 to TRBJ2-7; no definite D call. This CDR3 is built from 14 residues. V gave up 5 bases and J gave up 1 base, with 12 bases separating them. The V gene's germline CDR1 is MNHEY and CDR2 SVGEGT. DNA of the CDR3: TGTGCCAGCAGTCTGACATCCTATTCCTACGAGCAGTACTTC. Its translation is CASSLTSYSYEQYF.

The chain links TRBV7-9 to TRBJ2-3, with TRBD2 matching 13 bases. Germline-derived CDR1 and CDR2 are SEHNR and FQNEAQ (reference sequence). The V segment lost 5 bases and the J segment 6 bases; nucleotides outside the gene matches: 8. The CDR3 covers 16 residues. The CDR3 DNA reads TGTGCCAGCAGCCCCAGACTAGCGGGGGGAACGGATACGCAGTATTTT. Its protein is CASSPRLAGGTDTQYF.

V usage is TRBV6-1 and J usage is TRBJ2-7; unclear D gene. The germline CDR1 and CDR2 sequences are MNHNS and SASEGT. V was pared by 3 bases and J by 3 bases, with 6 bases between. This CDR3 is built from 12 residues. CDR3: CASSEHDYEQYF. CDR3 nucleotide sequence: TGTGCCAGCAGTGAGCATGACTACGAGCAGTACTTC.

The chain's CDR3 is CASSSLALGGTQYF. The CDR3 DNA sequence: TGTGCCAGCAGTTCCCTAGCGTTGGGTGGGACCCAGTACTTC. The V and J genes are TRBV27 and TRBJ2-5, with D possibly being TRBD2 (6 bases). Germline CDR1 is MNHEY and CDR2 is SMNVEV (reference sequence). The CDR3 loop spans 14 amino acids. V was shortened by 4 bases and J by 7 bases, with 16 bases between the two germline ends.

The chain employs TRBV6-5 and TRBJ1-2, with TRBD1 identical over 8 bases. Trimming cost V 4 bases and J 7 bases; bases outside gene matches: 11. Germline V gene data show CDR1 as MNHEY and CDR2 as SVGAGI. The CDR3 length is 15 residues. CDR3 in DNA: TGTGCCAGCAGTTCGGACCCCGAGGACAGGGTTGGCTACACCTTC. Its protein is CASSSDPEDRVGYTF.

The V gene is TRBV7-2, the J gene TRBJ2-3; 15 bases line up with TRBD2. Germline values: CDR1 SGHTA, CDR2 FQGNSA. Trimming cost V 5 bases and J 0 bases; bases outside gene matches: 3. The CDR3 is made up of 17 amino acids. CDR3 protein: CASSRGLAGGSTDTQYF. CDR3 sequence (DNA): TGTGCCAGCAGCAGGGGACTAGCGGGGGGAAGCACAGATACGCAGTATTTT.

V and J are TRBV4-3 and TRBJ2-2; no reliable D call. The CDR3 extends over 12 amino acids. The germline V and J ends were trimmed by 0 bases and 8 bases, with 4 bases remaining between them. CDR1 and CDR2 from the germline V gene are LGHNA and YSLEER. The CDR3: CASSQEWGELFF. Here the CDR3 DNA reads TGCGCCAGCAGCCAAGAATGGGGGGAGCTGTTTTTT.

The genes are TRBV4-2 and TRBJ2-2; 10 positions agree with TRBD2. The CDR3 is 18 residues long. V shed 0 bases, J shed 2 bases, and the junction held 6 bases outside the gene matches. Looked up from germline, CDR1 is LGHNA and CDR2 is YNFKEQ. The CDR3 DNA is TGTGCCAGCAGCCAAGATCCTAGCGGGGGATTCAACACCGGGGAGCTGTTTTTT. Amino acid sequence: CASSQDPSGGFNTGELFF.

DNA of the CDR3: TGTGCCAGCCTCCTCGTTCGGGTGCAGGAAAACACCATATATTTT. Its translation: CASLLVRVQENTIYF. This chain connects TRBV6-5 to TRBJ1-3; D is ambiguous. V lost 8 bases and J 6 bases, leaving 20 bases between the germline ends. This CDR3 is 15 amino acids long. Germline CDR1 and CDR2: MNHEY and SVGAGI.

The chain has TRBV7-2 and TRBJ1-2; D unresolved. V gave up 5 bases and J gave up 7 bases, with 23 bases separating them. Germline values: CDR1 SGHTA, CDR2 FQGNSA. This CDR3 has 16 residues. CDR3 nucleotide sequence: TGTGCCAGCAGCACGGAGCCGCGGGCAGGCTCTACTGGCTACACCTTC. Translated: CASSTEPRAGSTGYTF.

This chain uses TRBV13 with TRBJ1-1, with D unclear. CDR3 size: 16 residues. Per the germline V gene, CDR1 is PRHDT and CDR2 is FYEKMQ (reference sequence). The ends were cut back, 0 bases at V and 2 bases at J, with 13 bases in the middle. This chain's CDR3 is CASSLGLGEKNTEAFF. The CDR3 DNA sequence: TGTGCCAGCAGCTTAGGTCTTGGGGAGAAAAACACTGAAGCTTTCTTT.

This chain links TRBV5-1 with TRBJ2-5; D is uncertain. The germline V and J ends were trimmed by 0 bases and 4 bases, with 10 bases remaining between them. Germline V lookup: CDR1 SGHRS, CDR2 YFSETQ. The length of the CDR3 is 14 residues. In DNA form, the CDR3 reads TGCGCCAGCAGCTTGGACAGACCTGCAGAGACCCAGTACTTC. This sequence encodes CASSLDRPAETQYF.

The chain carries TRBV27 and TRBJ2-6; 9 bases map to TRBD1. The V and J ends lost 3 bases and 3 bases, in that order; junction bases with no gene match: 6. The CDR3 is 17 amino acids. Per the germline V gene, CDR1 is MNHEY and CDR2 is SMNVEV (reference sequence). CDR3 sequence: CASSFDGTGFGANVLTF. CDR3 bases: TGTGCCAGCAGTTTCGATGGGACAGGGTTTGGGGCCAACGTCCTGACTTTC.

This chain links TRBV7-2 with TRBJ2-2, with D possibly being TRBD2 (7 bases). The CDR3 extends over 16 amino acids. Trimming shortened V by 2 bases and J by 4 bases, and 14 bases separated the two germline ends. Germline V gene data show CDR1 as SGHTA and CDR2 as FQGNSA. The CDR3 DNA sequence: TGTGCCAGCAGCTTACGGGGGGCGTTCCTCACCGGGGAGCTGTTTTTT. Protein sequence: CASSLRGAFLTGELFF. Based on the CDR3 plus reference TRBV7-2 and TRBJ2-2, the full variable domain is GAGVSQSPSNKVTEKGKDVELRCDPISGHTALYWYRQSLGQGLEFLIYFQGNSAPDKSGLPSDRFSAERTGGSVSTLTIQRTQQEDSAVYLCASSLRGAFLTGELFFGEGSRLTVL.

The rearrangement uses TRBV14 and TRBJ2-5; 9 bases map to TRBD1. The germline gives CDR1 SGHDN, CDR2 FVKESK. V gave up 6 bases and J gave up 4 bases; unmatched junction bases: 6. The CDR3 extends over 14 amino acids. The CDR3 nucleotides read TGTGCCAGCAGACGGACAGGGGACGGAGAGACCCAGTACTTC. It codes for CASRRTGDGETQYF.